The 14 T cell receptor beta chains below all came from one sample that was sequenced in a study of cytomegalovirus exposure and HLA in healthy donors. With 60 Vbeta and 13 Jbeta primers, the PCR was carried out. Assay used: immunoSEQ multiplex PCR; TCRdb lists only in-frame clones, some missing. The repertoire holds some 150,000 clones, with over 70% as singletons. Sequenced input: PBMCs. The origin of the receptors is a male donor in good health and CMV-seronegative.

V and J are TRBV10-3 and TRBJ1-1, with TRBD1 as a possible D gene (6 bases). The germline gives CDR1 ENHRY, CDR2 SYGVKD. The CDR3 contains 15 residues. The CDR3: CATGATGRWDTEAFF. The CDR3, as DNA: TGTGCGACAGGAGCGACAGGCCGGTGGGACACTGAAGCTTTCTTT.

V usage is TRBV11-2 and J usage is TRBJ2-5, with TRBD1 as a possible D gene (5 bases). CDR1 and CDR2 from the germline V gene are SGHAT and FQNNGV. V lost 1 base to trimming and J lost 1 base, with 16 bases between them. This CDR3 spans 17 amino acids. In DNA form, the CDR3 reads TGTGCCAGCAGCTTAGGACGGACCCACAGGTCCCAAGAGACCCAGTACTTC. Amino acids: CASSLGRTHRSQETQYF.

The V gene is TRBV5-6, the J gene TRBJ2-5, with a weak D call TRBD1 (5 bases). Trimming cost V 0 bases and J 7 bases, with 19 bases left between them. Germline CDR1 is SGHDT and CDR2 is YYEEEE. The CDR3 totals 16 residues. CDR3 protein: CASSLAGSHLLGTQYF. CDR3 coding DNA: TGTGCCAGCAGCTTGGCAGGGTCTCACTTACTGGGGACCCAGTACTTC. Full variable domain (rest looked up from reference TRBV5-6 and TRBJ2-5): DAGVTQSPTHLIKTRGQQVTLRCSPKSGHDTVSWYQQALGQGPQFIFQYYEEEERQRGNFPDRFSGHQFPNYSSELNVNALLLGDSALYLCASSLAGSHLLGTQYFGPGTRLLVL.

The chain is built from TRBV6-6 and TRBJ1-5; 7 bases are shared with TRBD1. After removal of 6 bases from V and 6 bases from J, the junction contained 11 bases not matched to a gene. In germline, CDR1 is MNHNY, CDR2 SVGAGI (reference sequence). This CDR3 is built from 15 residues. The CDR3 nucleotides are TGTGCCAGCAGACCCCCGGGACAGCTGAGTCAGCCCCAGCATTTT. Protein product: CASRPPGQLSQPQHF.

The chain couples TRBV7-4 to TRBJ1-1; 7 nucleotides line up with TRBD1. Per the germline V gene, CDR1 is SGHVT and CDR2 is SQSDAQ. This CDR3 comprises 15 residues. V lost 5 bases, J lost 3 bases, and 9 bases stayed unmatched. The chain's CDR3 is CASSHGDSSHTEAFF. The CDR3 coding sequence is TGTGCCAGCAGCCACGGGGACAGCAGCCACACTGAAGCTTTCTTT.

CDR3 DNA: TGTGCCAGCAGCCAAGGGACTAGCGGAGGGTACACCGGGGAGCTGTTTTTT. It yields the protein CASSQGTSGGYTGELFF. V and J are TRBV5-6 and TRBJ2-2; 11 bases line up with TRBD2. The trim removed 4 bases at V and 3 bases at J, leaving 8 bases unmatched. Germline assignment: CDR1 SGHDT and CDR2 YYEEEE. The CDR3 extends over 17 amino acids.

In this sample, this clone turned up once. V gene TRBV7-9 combines with J gene TRBJ2-3; weak D call: TRBD2 (6 bases). Germline-derived CDR1 and CDR2 are SEHNR and FQNEAQ (reference sequence). V lost 1 base and J 0 bases, leaving 8 bases between the germline ends. CDR3 length: 15 amino acids. DNA for the CDR3: TGTGCCAGCAGCTTAGGCGGGGATAGCACAGATACGCAGTATTTT. Protein product: CASSLGGDSTDTQYF.

The chain uses TRBV5-1 and TRBJ2-5; 8 bases are a match to TRBD2. The CDR3 covers 15 residues. The V gene end was trimmed by 1 base and the J gene end by 5 bases; junction bases not matched to a gene: 7. Germline assignment: CDR1 SGHRS and CDR2 YFSETQ. CDR3 DNA: TGCGCCAGCAGCTTGTCGGGAGGGTTTGGGGAGACCCAGTACTTC. Translating it yields CASSLSGGFGETQYF.

DNA for the CDR3: TGTGCCAGCGCCGGCGGAAGTGAAAAACTGTTTTTT. Amino acids: CASAGGSEKLFF. The rearrangement links TRBV27 to TRBJ1-4, with D unclear. V gave up 8 bases and J gave up 7 bases, with 11 bases separating them. CDR3 length equals 12 residues. The germline V gene has CDR1 MNHEY and CDR2 SMNVEV (reference sequence).

The chain links TRBV9 to TRBJ1-6; the match to TRBD1 covers 7 bases. The CDR3 runs 18 residues. Germline V gene lookup returns CDR1 SGDLS and CDR2 YYNGEE. V was clipped by 2 bases and J by 0 bases; unmatched bases: 8. The CDR3 DNA is TGTGCCAGCAGCGTTCAGGGACAGCGAAGCTCCTATAATTCACCCCTCCACTTT. It translates to CASSVQGQRSSYNSPLHF.

This sequence joins TRBV5-1 and TRBJ2-5; 12 bases fit TRBD2. Germline V CDR1 and CDR2: SGHRS, YFSETQ. V gave up 7 bases and J gave up 4 bases; unmatched junction bases: 14. CDR3 length: 17 residues. CDR3 sequence reads: CASRPKVLAGGPETQYF. The CDR3 nucleotides are TGCGCCAGCCGCCCTAAAGTTCTAGCGGGAGGGCCAGAGACCCAGTACTTC.

This sequence joins TRBV5-4 and TRBJ1-2; a weak D match, TRBD1 (6 bases). This CDR3 has 13 residues. Germline V CDR1 and CDR2: SGHNT, YYREEE (reference sequence). Trimming pared 6 bases from V and 4 bases from J, leaving 13 bases between. The CDR3 nucleotides read TGTGCCAGCAACAGGGCCGGAGTCTATGGCTACACCTTC. Translation gives CASNRAGVYGYTF.

V and J are TRBV5-1 and TRBJ1-1, with TRBD1 identical over 7 bases. Germline lookup yields CDR1 SGHRS and CDR2 YFSETQ. The CDR3 covers 15 residues. J was trimmed by 0 bases and V by 4 bases; bases with no gene match: 6. The CDR3 region has the DNA TGCGCCAGCAGCCGCGGGGACAGCATGAACACTGAAGCTTTCTTT. It yields the protein CASSRGDSMNTEAFF.

The rearrangement joins TRBV29-1 to TRBJ1-1; D ambiguous. The CDR3 runs to 14 residues. The V end was cut by 4 bases, the J end by 0 bases, with 12 bases between. CDR1 is SQVTM and CDR2 is ANQGSEA in the germline V gene. CDR3 DNA sequence: TGCAGCGTTGTAACGCGGCCCATGAACACTGAAGCTTTCTTT. It is translated as CSVVTRPMNTEAFF.